Detailed here is one T cell receptor beta chain. Original handling: Reference gene primer amplification gave nucleated cell count estimates. Data came from immunoSEQ multiplex PCR; TCRdb stores just in-frame clones and leaves some out. V, J and clone size are taken as reported in that table, and D and trimming were inferred from the DNA itself. This sample has roughly 71,000 clones, with nearly 90% found just once. This specimen comes from a study of blood T cell repertoires in COVID-19. At the level of the study: Sites across the United States, Italy and Spain contributed samples from acute and convalescent COVID-19.

V was pared by 4 bases and J by 5 bases, with 9 bases of the junction left unmatched. Germline V lookup: CDR1 SGHNT, CDR2 YYREEE (reference sequence). The CDR3 runs to 16 residues. Sequenced material: peripheral blood. The chain couples TRBV5-4 to TRBJ1-4; the match to TRBD1 covers 9 bases. This clonotype was obtained from a man aged 50-60 years with acute or convalescent COVID-19. CDR3 sequence: CASSPGQGQRNEKLFF. DNA for the CDR3: TGTGCCAGCAGCCCAGGACAGGGGCAAAGAAATGAAAAACTGTTTTTT.